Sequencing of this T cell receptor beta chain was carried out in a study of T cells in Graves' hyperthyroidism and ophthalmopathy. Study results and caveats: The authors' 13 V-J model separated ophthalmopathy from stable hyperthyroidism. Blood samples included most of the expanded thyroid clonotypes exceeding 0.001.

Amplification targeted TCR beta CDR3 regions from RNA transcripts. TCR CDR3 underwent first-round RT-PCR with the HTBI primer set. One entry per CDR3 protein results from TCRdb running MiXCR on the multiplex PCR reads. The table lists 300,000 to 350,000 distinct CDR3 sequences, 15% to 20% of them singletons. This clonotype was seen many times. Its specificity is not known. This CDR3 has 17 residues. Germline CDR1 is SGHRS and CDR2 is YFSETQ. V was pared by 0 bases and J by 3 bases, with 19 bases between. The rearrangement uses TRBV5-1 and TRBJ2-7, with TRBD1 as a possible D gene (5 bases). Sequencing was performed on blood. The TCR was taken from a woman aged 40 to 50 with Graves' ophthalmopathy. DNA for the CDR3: TGCGCCAGCAGCTTGGCCCCCCTGACAGCGACCCTCTACGAGCAGTACTTC. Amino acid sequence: CASSLAPLTATLYEQYF.